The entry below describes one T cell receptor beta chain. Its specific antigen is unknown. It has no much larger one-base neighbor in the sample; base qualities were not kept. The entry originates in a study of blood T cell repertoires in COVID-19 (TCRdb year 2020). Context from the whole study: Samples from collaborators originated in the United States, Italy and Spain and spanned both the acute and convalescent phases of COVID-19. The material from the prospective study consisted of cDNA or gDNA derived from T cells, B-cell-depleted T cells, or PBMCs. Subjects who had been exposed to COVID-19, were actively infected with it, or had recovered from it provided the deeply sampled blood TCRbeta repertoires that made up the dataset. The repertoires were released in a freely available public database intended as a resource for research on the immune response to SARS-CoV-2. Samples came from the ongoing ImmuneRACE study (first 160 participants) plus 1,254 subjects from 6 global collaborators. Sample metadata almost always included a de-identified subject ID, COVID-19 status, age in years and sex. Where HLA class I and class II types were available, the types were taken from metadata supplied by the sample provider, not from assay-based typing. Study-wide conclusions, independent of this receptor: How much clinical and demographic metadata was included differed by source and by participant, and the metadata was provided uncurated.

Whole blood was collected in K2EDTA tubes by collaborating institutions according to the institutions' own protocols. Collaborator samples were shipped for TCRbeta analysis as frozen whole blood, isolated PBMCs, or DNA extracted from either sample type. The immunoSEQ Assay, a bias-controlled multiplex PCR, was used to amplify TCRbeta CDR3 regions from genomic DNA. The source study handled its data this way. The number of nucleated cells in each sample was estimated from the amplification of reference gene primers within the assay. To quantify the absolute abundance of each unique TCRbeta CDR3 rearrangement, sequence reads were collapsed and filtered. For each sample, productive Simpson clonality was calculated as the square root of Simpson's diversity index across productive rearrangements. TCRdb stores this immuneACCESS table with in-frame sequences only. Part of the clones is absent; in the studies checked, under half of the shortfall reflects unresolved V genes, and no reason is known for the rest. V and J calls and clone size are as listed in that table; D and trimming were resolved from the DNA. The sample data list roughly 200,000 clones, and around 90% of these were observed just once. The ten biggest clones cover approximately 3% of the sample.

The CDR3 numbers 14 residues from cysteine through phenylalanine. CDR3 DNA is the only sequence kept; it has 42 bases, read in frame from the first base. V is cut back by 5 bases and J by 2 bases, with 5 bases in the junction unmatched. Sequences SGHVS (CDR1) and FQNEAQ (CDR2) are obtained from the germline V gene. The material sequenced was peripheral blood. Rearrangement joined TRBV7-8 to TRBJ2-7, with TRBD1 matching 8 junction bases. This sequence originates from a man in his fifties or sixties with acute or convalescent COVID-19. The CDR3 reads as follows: CASSHRGITYEQYF. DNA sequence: TGTGCCAGCAGCCACAGGGGGATTACCTACGAGCAGTACTTC. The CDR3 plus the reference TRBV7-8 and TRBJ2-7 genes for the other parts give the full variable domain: GAGVSQSPRYKVAKRGQDVALRCDPISGHVSLFWYQQALGQGPEFLTYFQNEAQLDKSGLPSDRFFAERPEGSVSTLKIQRTQQEDSAVYLCASSHRGITYEQYFGPGTRLTVT.